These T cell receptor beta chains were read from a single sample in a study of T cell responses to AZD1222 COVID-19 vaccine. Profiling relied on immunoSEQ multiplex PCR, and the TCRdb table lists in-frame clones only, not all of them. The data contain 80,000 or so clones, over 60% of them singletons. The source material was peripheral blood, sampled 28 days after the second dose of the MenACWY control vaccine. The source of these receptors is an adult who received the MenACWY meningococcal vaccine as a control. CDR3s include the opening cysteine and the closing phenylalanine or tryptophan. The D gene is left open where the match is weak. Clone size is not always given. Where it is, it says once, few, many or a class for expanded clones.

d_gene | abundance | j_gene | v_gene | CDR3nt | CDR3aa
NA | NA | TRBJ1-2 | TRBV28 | TGTGCCAGCAGTTTAGGGACCGCCGGAGGCTACACCTTC | CASSLGTAGGYTF
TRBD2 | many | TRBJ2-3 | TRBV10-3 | TGTGCCATCAGTGAAGGGTCGGGGGGGCCCACAGATACGCAGTATTTT | CAISEGSGGPTDTQYF
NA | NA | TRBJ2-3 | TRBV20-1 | TGCAGTGCTAGTGCGAGGTTTAGCACAGATACGCAGTATTTT | CSASARFSTDTQYF
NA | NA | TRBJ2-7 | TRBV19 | TGTGCCAGTAGTATCCGGGGAGACTCCTACGAGCAGTACTTC | CASSIRGDSYEQYF
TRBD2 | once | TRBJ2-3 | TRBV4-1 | TGCGCCAGCAGCCAAGATCAGCGGGATCCGGGACTAGCGGGATCAGATACGCAGTATTTT | CASSQDQRDPGLAGSDTQYF
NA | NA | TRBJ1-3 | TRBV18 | TGTGCCAGCTCACCATCGTCCGGGGGAAACACCATATATTTT | CASSPSSGGNTIYF
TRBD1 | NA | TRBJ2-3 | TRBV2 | TGTGCCAGCAGTGGGACAGGGGTAGATACGCAGTATTTT | CASSGTGVDTQYF
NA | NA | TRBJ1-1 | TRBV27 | TGTGCCAGCAGTAGAAACAGATGGAACACTGAAGCTTTCTTT | CASSRNRWNTEAFF
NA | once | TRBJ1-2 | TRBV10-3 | TGTGCCATCAGTGGAGGGTCGAGGTTCGATGGCTACACCTTC | CAISGGSRFDGYTF
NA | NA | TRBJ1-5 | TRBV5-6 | TGTGCCAGCAGCCGGGCGGGGCAGGGCCATCAGCCCCAGCATTTT | CASSRAGQGHQPQHF
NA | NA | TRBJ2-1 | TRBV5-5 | TGTGCCAGCAGCTTAAAAGATGAGCAGTTCTTC | CASSLKDEQFF
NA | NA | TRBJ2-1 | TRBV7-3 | TGTGCCAGCAGCTTAATGCCCCGGGACTCCCCTCAGTTCTTC | CASSLMPRDSPQFF
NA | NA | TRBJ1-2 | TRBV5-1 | TGCGCCAGCAGCTTGGACGGGACTTCTGGCTACACCTTC | CASSLDGTSGYTF
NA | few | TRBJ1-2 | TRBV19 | TGTGCCAGTAGTCAGGAGGGTGACTATGGCTACACCTTC | CASSQEGDYGYTF
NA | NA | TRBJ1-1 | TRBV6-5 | TGTGCCAGCGGAAGGGGAACTGAAGCTTTCTTT | CASGRGTEAFF
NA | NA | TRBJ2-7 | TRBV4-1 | TGCGCCAGCAGCCTCACGGCAGGGGAGAAGTACGAGCAGTACTTC | CASSLTAGEKYEQYF
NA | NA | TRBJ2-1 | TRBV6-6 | TGTGCCAGCTCCTTGGGGGAGTCACCCTACAATGAGCAGTTCTTC | CASSLGESPYNEQFF
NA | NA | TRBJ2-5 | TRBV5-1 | TGCGCCAGCAGCGAAGGAAAGACCCAGTACTTC | CASSEGKTQYF
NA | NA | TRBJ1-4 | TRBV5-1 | TGCGCCAGCAGCGTCAGGGGAGATAATGAAAAACTGTTTTTT | CASSVRGDNEKLFF
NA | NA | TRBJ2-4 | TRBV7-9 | TGTGCCACCTCTGCGGGGTCAGGCAAAAACATTCAGTACTTC | CATSAGSGKNIQYF
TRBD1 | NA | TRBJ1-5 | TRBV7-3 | TGTGCCAGCAGCTTAACGACCGGACAGGGGCGAAATCAGCCCCAGCATTTT | CASSLTTGQGRNQPQHF
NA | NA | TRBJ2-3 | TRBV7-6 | TGTGCCAGCAGCTTAGGAGGGACCGGACCAGATACGCAGTATTTT | CASSLGGTGPDTQYF
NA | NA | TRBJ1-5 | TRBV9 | TGTGCCAGCAGCGTATCGGGGGATAATCAGCCCCAGCATTTT | CASSVSGDNQPQHF
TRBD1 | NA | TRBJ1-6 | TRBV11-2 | TGTGCCAGCAGCTTGCGCGGGACAGATAATTCACCCCTCCACTTT | CASSLRGTDNSPLHF
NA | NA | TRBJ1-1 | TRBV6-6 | TGTGCCAGCAGTTACTCCCTGAACACTGAAGCTTTCTTT | CASSYSLNTEAFF